Listed here are 19 T cell receptor beta chains from one sample, sequenced in a study of shared clonotypes between healthy human individuals. The repertoire was sequenced with immunoSEQ multiplex PCR; TCRdb's copy has only in-frame clones and lacks some. The table records about 180,000 clones, approximately 95% of them present only once. Source material: naive CD4+ T cells sorted from blood. Described subset: CD45RA+ positively selected. The receptors stem from a woman younger than 45 in good health.

The chain couples TRBV5-4 to TRBJ2-7; 8 bases are shared with TRBD2. The length of the CDR3 is 15 residues. The J segment lost 2 bases and the V segment lost 2 bases, leaving 6 bases of the junction unmatched. Per the germline V gene, CDR1 is SGHNT and CDR2 is YYREEE (reference sequence). The CDR3 loop reads CASSFSSGPTYEQYF. CDR3 nucleotide sequence: TGTGCCAGCAGCTTCTCTAGCGGGCCTACCTACGAGCAGTACTTC. The variable domain in full, with the rest retrieved from reference TRBV5-4 and TRBJ2-7, is ETGVTQSPTHLIKTRGQQVTLRCSSQSGHNTVSWYQQALGQGPQFIFQYYREEENGRGNFPPRFSGLQFPNYSSELNVNALELDDSALYLCASSFSSGPTYEQYFGPGTRLTVT.

V is TRBV7-9 and J is TRBJ2-1; 8 nucleotides align to TRBD2. The germline V gene has CDR1 SEHNR and CDR2 FQNEAQ (reference sequence). V lost 11 bases, J lost 8 bases, and 17 bases stayed unmatched. The CDR3 loop spans 15 amino acids. CDR3 sequence: CAPRETSVDNDEQFF. CDR3 sequence (DNA): TGTGCCCCCAGGGAGACTAGCGTGGATAACGATGAGCAGTTCTTC.

The chain has TRBV7-8 and TRBJ2-4; no reliable D call. Germline loops: CDR1 SGHVS, CDR2 FQNEAQ. Between the trimmed V and J ends, which lost 4 bases and 5 bases, there was a span of 21 bases. The CDR3 has 17 amino acids. CDR3 loop: CASSSPRADWAENIQYF. CDR3 in DNA: TGTGCCAGCAGCTCTCCTCGGGCCGATTGGGCGGAAAACATTCAGTACTTC.

V is TRBV6-8 and J is TRBJ2-5; D is perhaps TRBD2 (6 bases). Between the trimmed V and J ends, which lost 2 bases and 6 bases, there was a span of 16 bases. The CDR3 runs 15 residues. CDR1 is MNHGY and CDR2 is SAAAGT in the germline V gene. CDR3 loop: CASSYTGTLGKTQYF. The CDR3, as DNA: TGTGCCAGCAGTTACACGGGGACTCTGGGAAAGACCCAGTACTTC.

V and J are TRBV5-4 and TRBJ2-7; 13 bases fit TRBD2. This CDR3 region has 15 residues. The V gene end was trimmed by 3 bases and the J gene end by 3 bases; junction bases not matched to a gene: 3. Germline CDR1 SGHNT, CDR2 YYREEE (reference sequence). The DNA of the CDR3 is TGTGCCAGCAGCTGGACTAGCGGGAGTCGCTACGAGCAGTACTTC. It is translated as CASSWTSGSRYEQYF.

This chain uses TRBV18 with TRBJ2-7, with a tentative D call TRBD2 (6 bases). In germline, CDR1 is KGHSH, CDR2 LQKENI. The CDR3 length is 16 residues. V shed 2 bases and J shed 2 bases, with 16 bases lying between them. CDR3 DNA sequence: TGTGCCAGCTCACCAATTAATTCGGGACTCCCCTACGAGCAGTACTTC. Translated, it gives CASSPINSGLPYEQYF.

The chain carries TRBV28 and TRBJ2-5, with 8 bases that match TRBD1. The CDR3 runs to 12 residues. After removal of 6 bases from V and 4 bases from J, the junction contained 1 base not matched to a gene. Germline lookup yields CDR1 MDHEN and CDR2 SYDVKM. CDR3 residues: CASRTGGETQYF. The CDR3 nucleotides are TGTGCCAGCAGAACAGGGGGAGAGACCCAGTACTTC.

J is TRBJ1-2 and V is TRBV6-1, with D tentatively TRBD1 (5 bases). CDR1 MNHNS and CDR2 SASEGT come from the germline V gene. CDR3 length: 12 residues. V was trimmed by 7 bases and J by 4 bases, leaving 10 bases between them. The CDR3 loop reads CASNRILYGYTF. CDR3 DNA: TGTGCCAGCAACAGGATTCTCTATGGCTACACCTTC.

This chain links TRBV29-1 with TRBJ1-1; no reliable D call. The CDR3 loop spans 13 amino acids. Trimming removed 4 bases at V and 2 bases at J, with 11 bases between. The germline gives CDR1 SQVTM, CDR2 ANQGSEA. CDR3 bases: TGCAGCGTTGTAAGACAAGCCAACACTGAAGCTTTCTTT. Its translation: CSVVRQANTEAFF. Full variable domain (missing parts from reference TRBV29-1 and TRBJ1-1): SAVISQKPSRDICQRGTSLTIQCQVDSQVTMMFWYRQQPGQSLTLIATANQGSEATYESGFVIDKFPISRPNLTFSTLTVSNMSPEDSSIYLCSVVRQANTEAFFGQGTRLTVV.

The chain recombines TRBV2 with TRBJ2-5; D is uncertain. Germline V CDR1 and CDR2: SNHLY, FYNNEI. The CDR3 covers 15 residues. Trimming removed 0 bases at V and 5 bases at J, with 13 bases between. CDR3 protein: CASSEAEMRGETQYF. The CDR3 DNA is TGTGCCAGCAGTGAAGCGGAGATGCGAGGCGAGACCCAGTACTTC.

J is TRBJ2-1 and V is TRBV29-1; D possibly corresponds to TRBD1 (5 bases). The CDR3 is 16 residues long. V was trimmed by 0 bases and J by 2 bases, leaving 14 bases between them. Germline V gene lookup returns CDR1 SQVTM and CDR2 ANQGSEA. The CDR3 reads CSVEEGRIGAYNEQFF. CDR3 in DNA: TGCAGCGTTGAAGAGGGAAGGATAGGGGCCTACAATGAGCAGTTCTTC.

This clone showed up just once. The chain is built from TRBV27 and TRBJ2-1, with 11 bases identical to TRBD1. After removal of 6 bases from V and 8 bases from J, the junction contained 15 bases not matched to a gene. The V gene's germline CDR1 is MNHEY and CDR2 SMNVEV (reference sequence). The CDR3 has 17 amino acids. CDR3 DNA: TGTGCCAGCAGCTACGGGACAGGGGGAACAGAGGGACATGAGCAGTTCTTC. Residues: CASSYGTGGTEGHEQFF.

The chain joins TRBV10-3 to TRBJ1-4, with D hard to call. The V and J ends lost 2 bases and 6 bases respectively, with 7 bases between them. The germline V gene has CDR1 ENHRY and CDR2 SYGVKD. The CDR3 is made up of 13 amino acids. CDR3 region: CAISEHSDEKLFF. The CDR3 bases are TGTGCCATCAGTGAGCATTCGGATGAAAAACTGTTTTTT.

The chain has TRBV7-9 and TRBJ2-3, with 7 bases fitting TRBD1. This CDR3 is built from 15 residues. Germline lookup yields CDR1 SEHNR and CDR2 FQNEAQ (reference sequence). With V trimmed by 4 bases and J by 0 bases, 4 bases remained unmatched. Here the CDR3 reads CASSYRQGSTDTQYF. The CDR3 bases are TGTGCCAGCAGCTATAGACAGGGTAGCACAGATACGCAGTATTTT.

The chain couples TRBV5-4 to TRBJ2-2, with 13 nucleotides matching TRBD2. J was trimmed by 8 bases and V by 0 bases; bases with no gene match: 1. This CDR3 has 15 residues. The germline CDR1 and CDR2 sequences are SGHNT and YYREEE (reference sequence). The CDR3 loop reads CASSLGLAGGGELFF. The CDR3 DNA reads as TGTGCCAGCAGCTTGGGACTAGCGGGAGGTGGGGAGCTGTTTTTT.

The chain combines TRBV7-9 with TRBJ2-3; no clear D gene. The germline V gene has CDR1 SEHNR and CDR2 FQNEAQ (reference sequence). The CDR3 runs to 12 residues. V gave up 5 bases and J gave up 6 bases, with 9 bases separating them. CDR3 nucleotide sequence: TGTGCCAGCAGCCCCTCAGTTGATACGCAGTATTTT. This codes for CASSPSVDTQYF.

The chain joins TRBV27 to TRBJ1-2, with D maybe TRBD1 (5 bases). Germline assignment: CDR1 MNHEY and CDR2 SMNVEV (reference sequence). The CDR3 has 14 amino acids. Trimming shortened V by 8 bases and J by 4 bases, and 17 bases separated the two germline ends. The CDR3 DNA reads as TGTGCCAGCGCCGTCGTGGGGGTCGGCTATGGCTACACCTTC. Its protein is CASAVVGVGYGYTF.

The rearrangement links TRBV5-3 to TRBJ1-2; maybe TRBD1 (6 bases). TRBV5-3 counts as an open reading frame of uncertain function. The CDR3 covers 14 residues. V shed 3 bases and J shed 4 bases, with 13 bases lying between them. Here the CDR3 DNA reads TGTGCCAGAAGCTGGAACAGGGTTTTCTATGGCTACACCTTC. Amino acid sequence: CARSWNRVFYGYTF.

A remark on this clone: Other DNA sequences in the sample encode the same CDR3. The chain uses TRBV5-1 and TRBJ1-1; 7 bases are shared with TRBD1. Germline CDR1 reads SGHRS; CDR2 reads YFSETQ. The CDR3 length is 14 residues. Trimming cost V 4 bases and J 1 base; bases outside gene matches: 4. The CDR3: CASSLGTENTEAFF. The CDR3 DNA follows: TGCGCCAGCAGCCTGGGGACAGAGAACACTGAAGCTTTCTTT.